What follows describes a single T cell receptor beta chain. Its specificity is not known. The data derive from a study of cytomegalovirus exposure and HLA in healthy donors. Study-wide results and caveats: Overall, approximately 150 TCR beta chains were annotated as cytomegalovirus-associated. CMV antigen specificity was confirmed in vitro for three CMV-associated chains.

Repertoires were generated with immunoSEQ multiplex PCR, while TCRdb's copy carries only in-frame clones and drops some. Among over 85,000 clones, roughly 80% were seen once, and the ten largest hold about an eighth. The CDR3 spans 14 residues. V was cut by 3 bases and J by 5 bases, with 10 bases left in between. In germline, CDR1 is MDHEN, CDR2 SYDVKM. Sample: PBMCs. The rearrangement joins TRBV28 to TRBJ1-4, with unresolved D. The sequence was obtained from a woman aged 18-29 years in good health and CMV-seropositive. This CDR3 reads CASSFPGPNEKLFF. Written as DNA, the CDR3 is TGTGCCAGCAGTTTCCCCGGTCCGAATGAAAAACTGTTTTTT.